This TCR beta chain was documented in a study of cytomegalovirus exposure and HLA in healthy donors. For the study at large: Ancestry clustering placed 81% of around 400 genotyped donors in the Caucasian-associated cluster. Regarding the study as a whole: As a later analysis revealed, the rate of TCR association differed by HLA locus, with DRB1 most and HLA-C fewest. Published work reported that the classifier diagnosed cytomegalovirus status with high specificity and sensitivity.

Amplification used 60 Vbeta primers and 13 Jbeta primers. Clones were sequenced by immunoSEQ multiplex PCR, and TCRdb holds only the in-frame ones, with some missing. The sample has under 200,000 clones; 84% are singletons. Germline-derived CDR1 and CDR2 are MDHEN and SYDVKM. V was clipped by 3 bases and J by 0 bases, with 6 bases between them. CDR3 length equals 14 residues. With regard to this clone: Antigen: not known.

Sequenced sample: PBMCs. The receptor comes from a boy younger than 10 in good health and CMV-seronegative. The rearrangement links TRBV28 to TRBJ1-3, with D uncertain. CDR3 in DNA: TGTGCCAGCAGTTTCGGAGACTCTGGAAACACCATATATTTT. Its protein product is CASSFGDSGNTIYF.